This T cell receptor (beta chain) was sequenced for a study of T cell responses to AZD1222 COVID-19 vaccine. Note on this clone: Antigen specificity is unknown.

Germline lookup yields CDR1 SNHLY and CDR2 FYNNEI. CDR3 length equals 15 residues. V dropped 4 bases and J dropped 4; count of bases not matched to a gene: 3. The method was immunoSEQ multiplex PCR; TCRdb's version includes in-frame clones alone and lacks a portion of them. The sample holds some 170,000 clones, more than 90% seen once. Study findings and constraints: Most donors were white British and more were female, and clonal diversity was possibly underestimated. Recipients of two AZD1222 doses showed rising Spike-specific TCR breadth and depth. Only a handful of AZD1222 recipients were seropositive at baseline. Regions left unmutated in variants are reportedly the target of nearly half of spike-specific TCRs.

The receptor comes from an adult in good health. Sequenced material: peripheral blood, taken on day 0 of AZD1222 vaccination. The chain has TRBV2 and TRBJ1-6; TRBD1 agrees at 8 bases. The DNA of the CDR3 is TGTGCCAGCAGTGGACAGGGGAATTATAATTCACCCCTCCACTTT. Its translation is CASSGQGNYNSPLHF.